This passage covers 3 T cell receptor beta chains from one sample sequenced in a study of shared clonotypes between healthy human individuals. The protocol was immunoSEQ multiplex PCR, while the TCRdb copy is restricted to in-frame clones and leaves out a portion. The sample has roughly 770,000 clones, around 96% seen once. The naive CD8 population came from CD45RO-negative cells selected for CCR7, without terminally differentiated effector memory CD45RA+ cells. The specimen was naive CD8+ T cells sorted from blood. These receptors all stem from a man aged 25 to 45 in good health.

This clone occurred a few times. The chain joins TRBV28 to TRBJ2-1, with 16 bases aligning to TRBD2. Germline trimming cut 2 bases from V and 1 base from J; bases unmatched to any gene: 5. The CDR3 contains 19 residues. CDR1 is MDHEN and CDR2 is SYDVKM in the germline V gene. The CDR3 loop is CASSLGGTSGRASYNEQFF. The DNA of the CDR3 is TGTGCCAGCAGTTTAGGTGGGACTAGCGGGAGGGCGTCCTACAATGAGCAGTTCTTC.

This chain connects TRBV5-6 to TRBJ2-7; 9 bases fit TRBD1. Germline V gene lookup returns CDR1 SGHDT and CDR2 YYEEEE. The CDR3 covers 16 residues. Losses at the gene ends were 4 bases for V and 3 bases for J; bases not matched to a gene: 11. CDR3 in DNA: TGTGCCAGCAGCCCGTCTCCCCGGGACAGGGTCTACGAGCAGTACTTC. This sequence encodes CASSPSPRDRVYEQYF.

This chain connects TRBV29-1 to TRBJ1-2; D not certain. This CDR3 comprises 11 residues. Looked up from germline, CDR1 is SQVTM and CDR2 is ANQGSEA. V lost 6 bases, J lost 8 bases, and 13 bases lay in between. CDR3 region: CSVVTERGYTF. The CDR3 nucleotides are TGCAGCGTCGTTACAGAGAGGGGCTACACCTTC.